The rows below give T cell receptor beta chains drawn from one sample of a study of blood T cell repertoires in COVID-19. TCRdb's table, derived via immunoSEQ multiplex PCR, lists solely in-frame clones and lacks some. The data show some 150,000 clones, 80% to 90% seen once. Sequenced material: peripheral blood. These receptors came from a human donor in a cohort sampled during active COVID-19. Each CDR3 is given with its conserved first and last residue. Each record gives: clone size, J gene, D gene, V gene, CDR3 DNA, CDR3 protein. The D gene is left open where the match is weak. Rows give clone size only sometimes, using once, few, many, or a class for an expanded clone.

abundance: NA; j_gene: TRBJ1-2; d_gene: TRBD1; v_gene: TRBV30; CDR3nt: TGTGCCTGGAGGACCTCGGGACAGCCAGAATATGGCTACACCTTC; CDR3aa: CAWRTSGQPEYGYTF
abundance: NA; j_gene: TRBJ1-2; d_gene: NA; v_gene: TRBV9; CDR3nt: TGTGCCAGCAGCCCGCGACAGCACTATGGCTACACCTTC; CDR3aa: CASSPRQHYGYTF
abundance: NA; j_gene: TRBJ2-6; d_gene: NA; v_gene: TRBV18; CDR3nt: TGTGCCAGCACACTCCCCAGGGGATCTGCTGGGGCCAACGTCCTGACTTTC; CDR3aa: CASTLPRGSAGANVLTF
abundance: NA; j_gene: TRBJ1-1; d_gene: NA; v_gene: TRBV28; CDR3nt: TGTGCCAGCAGTGCCCAGACAAGGGAAGCTTTCTTT; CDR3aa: CASSAQTREAFF
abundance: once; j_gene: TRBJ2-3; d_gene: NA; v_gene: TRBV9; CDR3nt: TGTGCCAGCAGCGTAGGACAGACTTACACAGATACGCAGTATTTT; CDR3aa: CASSVGQTYTDTQYF
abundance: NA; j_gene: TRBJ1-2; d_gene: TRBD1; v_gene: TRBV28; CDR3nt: TGTGCCAGCAGTTTGGGGACAGCCGGGGTCTATGGCTACACCTTC; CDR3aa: CASSLGTAGVYGYTF
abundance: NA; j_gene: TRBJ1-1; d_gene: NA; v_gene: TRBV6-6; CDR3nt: TGTGCCAGCACCCCCCGGAGGACGGCTGAAGCTTTCTTT; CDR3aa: CASTPRRTAEAFF
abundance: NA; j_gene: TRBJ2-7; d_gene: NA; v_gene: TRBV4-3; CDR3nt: TGCGCCAGCAGCCAAGATTCGGGGTGGCGGGAGCAGTACTTC; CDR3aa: CASSQDSGWREQYF
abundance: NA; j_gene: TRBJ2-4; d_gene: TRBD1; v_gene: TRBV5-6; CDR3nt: TGTGCCAGCAGCAACCCGGACAGGGTGGGGGAAAACATTCAGTACTTC; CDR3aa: CASSNPDRVGENIQYF
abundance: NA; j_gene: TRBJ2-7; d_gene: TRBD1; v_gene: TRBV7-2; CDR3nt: TGTGCCAGCAGCTTCCGACAGGGGGCCTCGGACGAGCAGTACTTC; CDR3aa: CASSFRQGASDEQYF
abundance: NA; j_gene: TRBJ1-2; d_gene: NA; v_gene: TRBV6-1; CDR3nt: TGTGCCAGCAGTGAAGTAAGGCCAGGGGCCCCCTATGGCTACACCTTC; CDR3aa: CASSEVRPGAPYGYTF
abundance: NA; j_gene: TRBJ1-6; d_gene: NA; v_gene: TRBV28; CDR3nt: TGTGCCAGCAGTTTTGGCCGTAGGGGTCCCCTCCACTTT; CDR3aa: CASSFGRRGPLHF
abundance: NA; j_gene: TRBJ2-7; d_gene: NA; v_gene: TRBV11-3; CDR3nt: TGTGCCAGCAGCTCCGCTTTGGGAGTTAAGTCCTACGAGCAGTACTTC; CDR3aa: CASSSALGVKSYEQYF
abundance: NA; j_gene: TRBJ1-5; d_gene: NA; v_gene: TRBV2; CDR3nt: TGTGCCAGCAGTGTAGGAGGACCCAATCAGCCCCAGCATTTT; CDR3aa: CASSVGGPNQPQHF
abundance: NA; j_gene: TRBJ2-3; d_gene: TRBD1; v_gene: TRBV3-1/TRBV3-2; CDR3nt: TGTGCCAGCAGCCGCAACAGGGGAAGCACAGATACGCAGTATTTT; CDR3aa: CASSRNRGSTDTQYF
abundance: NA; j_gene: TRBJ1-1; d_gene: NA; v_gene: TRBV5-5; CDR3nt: TGTGCCAGCAGACCCGTACAGGGACGGAACACTGAAGCTTTCTTT; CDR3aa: CASRPVQGRNTEAFF
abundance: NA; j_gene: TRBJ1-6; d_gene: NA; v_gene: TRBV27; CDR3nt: TGTGCCAGCAGTGCCAGAGGGTCACCCCTCCACTTT; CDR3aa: CASSARGSPLHF
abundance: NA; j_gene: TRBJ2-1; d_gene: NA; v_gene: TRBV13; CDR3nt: TGTGCCAGCAGCTACCAAAGGCAGGGCCAGTGGAATGAGCAGTTCTTC; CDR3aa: CASSYQRQGQWNEQFF
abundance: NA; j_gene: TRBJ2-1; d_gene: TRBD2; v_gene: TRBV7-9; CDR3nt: TGTGCCAGCAGCTTAGAGTGGGGGACTAGCGGAACCTACAATGAGCAGTTCTTC; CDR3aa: CASSLEWGTSGTYNEQFF
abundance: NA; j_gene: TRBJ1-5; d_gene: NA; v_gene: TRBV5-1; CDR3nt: TGCGCCAGCAGCTTGCTGCGGGATCACCCTAGCAATCAGCCCCAGCATTTT; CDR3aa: CASSLLRDHPSNQPQHF
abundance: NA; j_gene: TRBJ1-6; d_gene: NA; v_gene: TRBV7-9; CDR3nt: TGTGCCAGCAGGGCCGTCTATAATTCACCCCTCCACTTT; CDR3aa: CASRAVYNSPLHF
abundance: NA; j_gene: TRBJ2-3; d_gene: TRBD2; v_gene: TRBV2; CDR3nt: TGTGCCAGCAGTCGCGGACTAGCACAAGATACGCAGTATTTT; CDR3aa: CASSRGLAQDTQYF
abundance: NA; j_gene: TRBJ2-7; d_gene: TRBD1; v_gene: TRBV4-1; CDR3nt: TGCGCCAGCAGCCAAAGGGGGACAGGCCGTGACGAGCAGTACTTC; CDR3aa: CASSQRGTGRDEQYF
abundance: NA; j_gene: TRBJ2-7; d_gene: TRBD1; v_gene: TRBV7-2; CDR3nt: TGTGCCAGCAGCTTAGGACAGGGGGCGTCAAGGGAGCAGTACTTC; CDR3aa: CASSLGQGASREQYF
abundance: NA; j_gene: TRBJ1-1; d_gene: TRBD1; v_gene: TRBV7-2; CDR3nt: TGTGCCAGCAGCTCAATAGACAGGGTGGGCACTGAAGCTTTCTTT; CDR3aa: CASSSIDRVGTEAFF
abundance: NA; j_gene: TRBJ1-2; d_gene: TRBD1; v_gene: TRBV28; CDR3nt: TGTGCCAGCAGTTTCCCCCCCGGGACAGGCAATGGCTACACCTTC; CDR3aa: CASSFPPGTGNGYTF
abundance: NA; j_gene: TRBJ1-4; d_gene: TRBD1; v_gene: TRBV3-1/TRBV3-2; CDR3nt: TGTGCCAGCAGCCAGGACAGGGTGGGTAATGAAAAACTGTTTTTT; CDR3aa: CASSQDRVGNEKLFF
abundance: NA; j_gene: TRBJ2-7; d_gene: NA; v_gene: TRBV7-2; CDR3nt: TGTGCCAGCAGCTCGACAGGAAGCTCCTACGAGCAGTACTTC; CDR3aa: CASSSTGSSYEQYF
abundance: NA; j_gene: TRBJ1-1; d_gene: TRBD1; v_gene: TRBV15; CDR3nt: TGTGCCACCAGCAGAGATCTTCAGGGGGTGGAAGCTTTCTTT; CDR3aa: CATSRDLQGVEAFF
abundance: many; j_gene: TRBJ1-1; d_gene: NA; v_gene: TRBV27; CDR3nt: TGTGCCAGCAGCCACCGGCAGGGCCCCACTGAAGCTTTCTTT; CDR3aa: CASSHRQGPTEAFF
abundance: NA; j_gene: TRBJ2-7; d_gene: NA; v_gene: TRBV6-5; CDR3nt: TGTGCCAGCAGTCGCGACAGTTTAGTGCAGTACTTC; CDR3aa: CASSRDSLVQYF
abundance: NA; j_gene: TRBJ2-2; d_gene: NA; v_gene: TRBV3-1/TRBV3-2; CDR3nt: TGTGCCAGCAGCCAGCAGGGCCGCCCCACCGGGGAGCTGTTTTTT; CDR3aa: CASSQQGRPTGELFF
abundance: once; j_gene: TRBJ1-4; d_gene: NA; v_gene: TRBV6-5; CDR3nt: TGTGCCAGCAGTCTCCGACACCGTGAAAAACTGTTTTTT; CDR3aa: CASSLRHREKLFF
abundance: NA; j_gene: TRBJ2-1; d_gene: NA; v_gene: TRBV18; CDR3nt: TGTGCCAGCTCACCTCAGGCCCGTAGTGAGCAGTTCTTC; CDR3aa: CASSPQARSEQFF
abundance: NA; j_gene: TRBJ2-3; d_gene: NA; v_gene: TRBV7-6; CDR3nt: TGTGCCAGCAGCTTAATGGGACTCGCGGATACGCAGTATTTT; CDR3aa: CASSLMGLADTQYF
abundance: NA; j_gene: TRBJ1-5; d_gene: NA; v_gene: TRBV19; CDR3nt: TGTGCCAGTAGTATCCCTCTGGGGCTTCATCAGCCCCAGCATTTT; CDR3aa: CASSIPLGLHQPQHF